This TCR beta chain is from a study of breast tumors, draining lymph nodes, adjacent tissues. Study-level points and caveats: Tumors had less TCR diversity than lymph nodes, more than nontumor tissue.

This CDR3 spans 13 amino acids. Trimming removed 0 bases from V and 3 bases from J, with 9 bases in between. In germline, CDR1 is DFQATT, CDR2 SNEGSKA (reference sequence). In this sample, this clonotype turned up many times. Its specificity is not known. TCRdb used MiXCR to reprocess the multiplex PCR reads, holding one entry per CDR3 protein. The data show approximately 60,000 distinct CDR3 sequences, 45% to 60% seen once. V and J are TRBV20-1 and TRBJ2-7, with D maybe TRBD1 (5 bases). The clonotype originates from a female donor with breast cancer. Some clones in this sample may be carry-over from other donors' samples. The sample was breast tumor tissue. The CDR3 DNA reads TGCAGTGCTAGAGAACACAGGAACTACGAGCAGTACTTC. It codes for CSAREHRNYEQYF.